What follows is one TCR beta chain and its context. The antigen remains undetermined. This record comes from a study of T-cell memory formation after mild COVID-19. Study-level findings and limits: For second-wave clones that peaked at day 37, SARS-CoV-2 specificity went unverified.

TCRdb called the 5' RACE reads again in MiXCR, with one record for every CDR3 protein. The top ten hold 20% to 25% of the sample, which has about 260,000 distinct CDR3 sequences, over 7% seen once. This CDR3 is built from 16 residues. The germline CDR1 and CDR2 sequences are LGHNA and YNFKEQ. Trimming removed 1 base from V and 7 bases from J; junction bases left unmatched: 5. The chain couples TRBV4-2 to TRBJ2-1, with TRBD2 identical over 12 bases. This receptor was obtained from a man between 18 and 29 years old who had mild COVID-19 (a few samples of this study predate the infection). Cell type and time point are not known. The material sequenced was PBMCs or a T cell subset sorted from them (not recorded which). Here the CDR3 reads CASSQGLTSGGNEQFF. The CDR3 DNA reads TGTGCCAGCAGCCAAGGTTTAACTAGCGGGGGGAATGAGCAGTTCTTC.